The 15 T cell receptor beta chains in this list originate from one sample, sequenced in a study of cytomegalovirus exposure and HLA in healthy donors. PCR employed 60 Vbeta and 13 Jbeta primers. The table came from immunoSEQ multiplex PCR; TCRdb's copy has only in-frame clones and leaves some out. The profile shows more than 95,000 clones, around 68% of them singletons. Material: PBMCs. The receptor source for this set is a woman aged 45-60 years in good health and CMV-seropositive.

The chain links TRBV28 to TRBJ1-5; no definite D call. Germline V gene lookup returns CDR1 MDHEN and CDR2 SYDVKM. This CDR3 region has 14 residues. Trimming took 4 bases from V and 5 from J, leaving 12 bases between them. As DNA, the CDR3 is TGTGCCAGCAGTTACCCCCGGAGGGATCAGCCCCAGCATTTT. Amino acid sequence: CASSYPRRDQPQHF. The full variable domain, rest sourced from reference TRBV28 and TRBJ1-5, is DVKVTQSSRYLVKRTGEKVFLECVQDMDHENMFWYRQDPGLGLRLIYFSYDVKMKEKGDIPEGYSVSREKKERFSLILESASTNQTSMYLCASSYPRRDQPQHFGDGTRLSIL.

V usage is TRBV27 and J usage is TRBJ1-2, with 9 bases identical to TRBD1. The V and J ends lost 5 bases and 5 bases, in that order; junction bases with no gene match: 9. Germline V lookup: CDR1 MNHEY, CDR2 SMNVEV (reference sequence). The CDR3 is made up of 15 amino acids. The CDR3 is CASSGTGYDPYGYTF. CDR3 nucleotide sequence: TGTGCCAGCAGTGGGACAGGGTATGACCCGTATGGCTACACCTTC.

This clone was found a few times. The V call is TRBV11-3, the J call TRBJ2-6; D is perhaps TRBD1 (6 bases). This CDR3 region has 16 residues. V lost 5 bases and J 0 bases, leaving 11 bases between the germline ends. The germline gives CDR1 SGHNT, CDR2 YENEEA. CDR3 DNA: TGTGCCAGCAGCCTGGACAGCCCCTCTGGGGCCAACGTCCTGACTTTC. Translation gives CASSLDSPSGANVLTF.

V gene TRBV30 combines with J gene TRBJ2-2; the match to TRBD2 covers 9 bases. The CDR3 is 14 amino acids. J was trimmed by 4 bases and V by 5 bases; bases with no gene match: 5. From germline, CDR1 is GTSNPN and CDR2 SVGIG (reference sequence). CDR3: CAWASGVFTGELFF. CDR3 in DNA: TGTGCCTGGGCTAGCGGGGTATTCACCGGGGAGCTGTTTTTT.

The rearrangement links TRBV12-5 to TRBJ1-3; D not certain. Germline V CDR1 and CDR2: LGHNT, FRNRAP. The CDR3 loop spans 15 amino acids. The ends were cut back, 0 bases at V and 0 bases at J, with 6 bases in the middle. The CDR3 is CASGLVTFSGNTIYF. DNA for the CDR3: TGTGCTAGTGGTTTGGTAACATTCTCTGGAAACACCATATATTTT.

The chain combines TRBV28 with TRBJ1-3; 7 positions agree with TRBD1. Germline trimming cut 6 bases from V and 0 bases from J; bases unmatched to any gene: 8. There are 16 residues in the CDR3. Germline V gene sequence: CDR1 MDHEN, CDR2 SYDVKM. The CDR3 region has the DNA TGTGCCAGCAGAACAGGGTCAGGGGGCTCTGGAAACACCATATATTTT. Amino acids: CASRTGSGGSGNTIYF. Drawing the rest from reference TRBV28 and TRBJ1-3, the complete variable domain is DVKVTQSSRYLVKRTGEKVFLECVQDMDHENMFWYRQDPGLGLRLIYFSYDVKMKEKGDIPEGYSVSREKKERFSLILESASTNQTSMYLCASRTGSGGSGNTIYFGEGSWLTVV.

The J gene is TRBJ2-5, the V gene TRBV2; D may be TRBD1 (6 bases). CDR1 and CDR2 (germline): SNHLY, FYNNEI. The CDR3 has 15 residues. Trimming took 6 bases from V and 5 from J, leaving 19 bases between them. The CDR3 DNA follows: TGTGCCAGCAGCCCTCCGGGACAACTGGGGGAGACCCAGTACTTC. It codes for CASSPPGQLGETQYF.

The V and J genes are TRBV7-9 and TRBJ2-5, with D maybe TRBD2 (5 bases). The length of the CDR3 is 15 residues. Germline loops: CDR1 SEHNR, CDR2 FQNEAQ (reference sequence). Trimming stripped 2 bases from V and 3 bases from J, with 13 bases between. The CDR3 DNA follows: TGTGCCAGCAGCTTATGGTCTAGCCGGGAAGAGACCCAGTACTTC. Protein product: CASSLWSSREETQYF.

V and J are TRBV4-3 and TRBJ1-3; D unclear. Germline V gives CDR1 LGHNA, CDR2 YSLEER. CDR3 length: 15 residues. Trimming stripped 0 bases from V and 2 bases from J, with 8 bases between. The CDR3 region is CASSQDGTTGNTIYF. DNA of the CDR3: TGCGCCAGCAGCCAAGATGGAACTACTGGAAACACCATATATTTT.

This rearrangement joins TRBV6-5 to TRBJ1-3; 7 nucleotides line up with TRBD1. The CDR3 runs 15 residues. CDR1 MNHEY and CDR2 SVGAGI come from the germline V gene. V lost 6 bases, J lost 3 bases, and 8 bases stayed unmatched. This CDR3 reads CASSTRQGGGNTIYF. CDR3 DNA: TGTGCCAGCAGCACCCGACAGGGTGGTGGAAACACCATATATTTT.

This rearrangement joins TRBV27 to TRBJ1-6; 12 nucleotides agree with TRBD1. Germline CDR1 MNHEY, CDR2 SMNVEV (reference sequence). V dropped 2 bases and J dropped 10; count of bases not matched to a gene: 6. The CDR3 length is 16 residues. In DNA form, the CDR3 reads TGTGCCAGCAGTTTAGGGACAGGGGGCTTAGGGTCACCCCTCCACTTT. Amino acids: CASSLGTGGLGSPLHF.

The chain is built from TRBV27 and TRBJ2-7; a weak D match, TRBD1 (6 bases). The ends were cut back, 5 bases at V and 2 bases at J, with 13 bases in the middle. CDR3 size: 14 residues. Germline-derived CDR1 and CDR2 are MNHEY and SMNVEV (reference sequence). The CDR3 here is CASSRDNLAYEQYF. CDR3 in DNA: TGTGCCAGCAGTCGGGACAACCTAGCCTACGAGCAGTACTTC.

The rearrangement links TRBV19 to TRBJ2-1; 7 positions match TRBD1. J lost 4 bases, V lost 4 bases, and 28 bases had no gene match. The CDR3 is 22 residues long. Germline CDR1 LNHDA, CDR2 SQIVND (reference sequence). The CDR3 coding sequence is TGTGCCAGTAGTACCCCCCGAAGCCCCCGGGACAGAACAGGGTCGGGTTACAATGAGCAGTTCTTC. Translation: CASSTPRSPRDRTGSGYNEQFF.

The rearrangement uses TRBV19 and TRBJ1-5; D unclear. V lost 6 bases, J lost 5 bases, and 17 bases lay in between. Per the germline V gene, CDR1 is LNHDA and CDR2 is SQIVND (reference sequence). The CDR3 contains 15 residues. CDR3 residues: CASSPEGWDYQPQHF. As DNA, the CDR3 is TGTGCCAGTAGCCCGGAGGGTTGGGATTATCAGCCCCAGCATTTT.

This clone was detected only a few times. V usage is TRBV7-2 and J usage is TRBJ2-3, with D tentatively TRBD2 (5 bases). The germline V gene encodes CDR1 SGHTA and CDR2 FQGNSA. The CDR3 extends over 15 amino acids. Trimming took off 5 bases at V and 7 bases at J, with 19 bases between the two ends. The CDR3 region is CASSRDQIASNTQYF. The CDR3 bases are TGTGCCAGCAGCCGGGATCAGATAGCGTCAAATACGCAGTATTTT.